This T cell receptor (beta chain) was recovered during a study of blood T cell repertoires in COVID-19. About the study: Samples came from the United States, Italy and Spain, spanning acute and convalescent COVID-19. PBMCs, B-cell-depleted T cells, or T cells provided the cDNA or gDNA that made up the material.

The CDR3 has 13 residues. Trimming cost V 4 bases and J 5 bases, with 12 bases left between them. CDR1 is SGHNT, CDR2 YYREEE, per germline (reference sequence). Original analysis: Reference gene primer amplification in the assay estimated nucleated cell counts. Generated by immunoSEQ multiplex PCR, the TCRdb table keeps only in-frame clones and is missing some. That table is the source of V, J and clone size, and D and trimming were worked out from the DNA. The table records 85,000 to 130,000 clones, approximately 90% of them present only once. The TCR sequence derives from a man aged 55 to 70 with acute or convalescent COVID-19. Material for sequencing was peripheral blood. The rearrangement uses TRBV5-4 and TRBJ1-1, with D possibly being TRBD1 (6 bases). The CDR3 loop reads CASSQTGRTEAFF. The CDR3 DNA reads as TGTGCCAGCAGCCAGACAGGTCGGACTGAAGCTTTCTTT.